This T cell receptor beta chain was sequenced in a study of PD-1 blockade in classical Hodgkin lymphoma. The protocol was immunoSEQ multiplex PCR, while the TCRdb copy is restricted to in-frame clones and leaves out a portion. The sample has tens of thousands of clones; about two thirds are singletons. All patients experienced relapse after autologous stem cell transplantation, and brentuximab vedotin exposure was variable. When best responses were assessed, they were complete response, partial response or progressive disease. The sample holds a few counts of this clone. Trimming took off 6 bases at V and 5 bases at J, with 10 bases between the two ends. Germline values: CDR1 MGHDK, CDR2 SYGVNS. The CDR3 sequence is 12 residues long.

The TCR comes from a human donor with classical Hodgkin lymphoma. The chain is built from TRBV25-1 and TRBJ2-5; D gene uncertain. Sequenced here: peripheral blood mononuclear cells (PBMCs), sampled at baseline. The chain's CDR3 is CASSPFVETQYF. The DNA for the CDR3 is TGTGCCAGCAGCCCATTCGTGGAGACCCAGTACTTC.